The 10 T cell receptor beta chains given below trace back to one sample, sequenced in a study of breast tumors, draining lymph nodes, adjacent tissues. TCRdb itself ran the multiplex PCR reads through MiXCR, one entry per CDR3 protein. Of over 10,000 distinct CDR3 sequences in the sample, 60% to 75% were seen once. Sequenced material: tumor-adjacent breast tissue. These receptors all come from a female donor with breast cancer. Some clones in this sample may be carry-over from other donors' samples.

At least ten counts were recorded for this clonotype. This sequence joins TRBV5-1 and TRBJ2-3; the D gene is possibly TRBD2 (6 bases). The V and J ends lost 4 bases and 2 bases respectively, with 14 bases between them. Looked up from germline, CDR1 is SGHRS and CDR2 is YFSETQ. This CDR3 is built from 15 residues. The CDR3 bases are TGCGCCAGCAGCACGGGACGCGGGAACACAGATACGCAGTATTTT. This encodes CASSTGRGNTDTQYF.

The CDR3 nucleotides are TGCGCCAGCAGCTTGGGGCCAGGGACCTCTTACGAGCAGTACTTC. Its protein product is CASSLGPGTSYEQYF. The V gene is TRBV5-1, the J gene TRBJ2-7, with D perhaps assigned TRBD1 or TRBD2 (5 bases each). Germline CDR1 is SGHRS and CDR2 is YFSETQ. V lost 0 bases and J lost 4, with 14 bases in between. The CDR3 loop spans 15 amino acids. Looking up the rest from reference TRBV5-1 and TRBJ2-7 gives the full variable domain: KAGVTQTPRYLIKTRGQQVTLSCSPISGHRSVSWYQQTPGQGLQFLFEYFSETQRNKGNFPGRFSGRQFSNSRSEMNVSTLELGDSALYLCASSLGPGTSYEQYFGPGTRLTVT.

By share, this clonotype ranks as medium-sized (0.01 to 0.1%). The chain carries TRBV2 and TRBJ2-5, with D tentatively TRBD1 (5 bases). This CDR3 comprises 13 residues. The ends were cut back, 7 bases at V and 4 bases at J, with 13 bases in the middle. In germline, CDR1 is SNHLY, CDR2 FYNNEI. The DNA for the CDR3 is TGTGCCAGCACCCACCCCAGGGCAGAGACCCAGTACTTC. Translating gives CASTHPRAETQYF.

This clonotype was recorded at least ten times. The V and J genes are TRBV20-1 and TRBJ2-2, with 10 bases aligning to TRBD1. The CDR3 loop spans 17 amino acids. CDR1 is DFQATT, CDR2 SNEGSKA, per germline (reference sequence). V lost 1 base and J lost 6; bases outside the gene matches: 11. The CDR3 is CSARGGGDRGRAGELFF. For the CDR3, the DNA is TGCAGTGCTAGAGGAGGGGGAGACAGGGGGCGGGCCGGGGAGCTGTTTTTT.

The chain carries TRBV7-9 and TRBJ2-7; D remains unclear. Germline loops: CDR1 SEHNR, CDR2 FQNEAQ (reference sequence). This CDR3 region has 12 residues. V gave up 1 base and J gave up 3 bases, with 4 bases separating them. The CDR3 nucleotides are TGTGCCAGCAGCTTAGTTGACTACGAGCAGTACTTC. Its protein is CASSLVDYEQYF. Together with reference TRBV7-9 and TRBJ2-7, the CDR3 gives the full variable domain: DTGVSQNPRHKITKRGQNVTFRCDPISEHNRLYWYRQTLGQGPEFLTYFQNEAQLEKSRLLSDRFSAERPKGSFSTLEIQRTEQGDSAMYLCASSLVDYEQYFGPGTRLTVT.

The J gene is TRBJ2-1, the V gene TRBV4-2; D remains ambiguous. The CDR3 has 13 amino acids. The germline V gene has CDR1 LGHNA and CDR2 YNFKEQ. V lost 1 base to trimming and J lost 4 bases, with 5 bases between them. Here the CDR3 reads CASSQAPYNEQFF. CDR3 sequence (DNA): TGTGCCAGCAGCCAAGCACCATACAATGAGCAGTTCTTC.

In this sample, this clonotype turned up many times. The J gene is TRBJ1-5, the V gene TRBV2, with TRBD1 matching 7 bases. The CDR3 is made up of 15 amino acids. Germline V gene sequence: CDR1 SNHLY, CDR2 FYNNEI. V lost 6 bases to trimming and J lost 2 bases; unmatched junction nucleotides: 7. DNA of the CDR3: TGTGCCAGCAGACAGACAGGGATGGGCAATCAGCCCCAGCATTTT. Translation: CASRQTGMGNQPQHF.

V usage is TRBV15 and J usage is TRBJ2-1; 7 bases are a match to TRBD2. With 1 base clipped from V and 3 bases from J, the junction kept 9 bases outside the gene matches. The CDR3 loop spans 17 amino acids. Germline CDR1 LNHNV, CDR2 YYDKDF (reference sequence). Here the CDR3 reads CATSRGVQASGYNEQFF. The CDR3 nucleotides read TGTGCCACCAGCAGAGGGGTTCAGGCTAGCGGCTACAATGAGCAGTTCTTC.

The rearrangement uses TRBV3-1 and TRBJ2-7, with TRBD1 identical over 10 bases. CDR1 is LGHDT and CDR2 is YNNKEL in the germline V gene (reference sequence). The trim removed 4 bases at V and 6 bases at J, leaving 6 bases unmatched. The CDR3 loop spans 14 amino acids. The CDR3 DNA is TGTGCCAGCAGCCTATCATGGACAGGGGGCGAGCAGTACTTC. Translating gives CASSLSWTGGEQYF.

The genes are TRBV15 and TRBJ2-1; 9 bases align to TRBD2. With 0 bases clipped from V and 8 bases from J, the junction kept 5 bases outside the gene matches. The CDR3 sequence is 15 residues long. Germline values: CDR1 LNHNV, CDR2 YYDKDF (reference sequence). In nucleotides, the CDR3 is TGTGCCACCAGCAGAGAGCGGGAGGGACGGGATGAGCAGTTCTTC. It yields the protein CATSREREGRDEQFF.